This T cell receptor (beta chain) was sequenced for a study of blood T cell repertoires in COVID-19. For the study at large: Sources were T cells, B-cell-depleted T cells, or PBMCs; the material itself was cDNA or gDNA.

Patients from Seattle were sampled longitudinally, starting during active infection. This CDR3 contains 20 residues. V gave up 3 bases and J gave up 1 base; unmatched junction bases: 10. CDR1 LGHNA and CDR2 YNFKEQ come from the germline V gene. This table comes from immunoSEQ multiplex PCR, and its TCRdb copy is limited to in-frame clones, with some not included. The sample gives 200,000 to 300,000 clones, approximately 92% of which show up once; approximately 2.5% is in the top ten. This sequence originates from a person between 18 and 30 years old with COVID-19, enrolled during active disease. The rearrangement links TRBV4-2 to TRBJ2-3; 16 bases agree with TRBD2. Sequencing was performed on peripheral blood. CDR3 sequence: CASSHKSGTSGRAGTDTQYF. CDR3 DNA sequence: TGTGCCAGCAGCCATAAATCCGGGACTAGCGGGAGGGCCGGCACAGATACGCAGTATTTT.